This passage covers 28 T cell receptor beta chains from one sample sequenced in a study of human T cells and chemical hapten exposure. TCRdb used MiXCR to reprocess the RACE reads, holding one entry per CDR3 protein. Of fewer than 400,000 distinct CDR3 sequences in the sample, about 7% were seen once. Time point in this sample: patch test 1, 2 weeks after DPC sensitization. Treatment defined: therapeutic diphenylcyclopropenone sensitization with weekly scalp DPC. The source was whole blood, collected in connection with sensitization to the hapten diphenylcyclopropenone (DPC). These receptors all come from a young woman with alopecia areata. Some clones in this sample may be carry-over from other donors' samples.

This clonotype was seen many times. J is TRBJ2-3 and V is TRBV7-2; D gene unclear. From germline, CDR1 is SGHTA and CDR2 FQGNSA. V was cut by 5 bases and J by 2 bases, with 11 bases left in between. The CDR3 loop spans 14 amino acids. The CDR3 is CASSPYSLTDTQYF. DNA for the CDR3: TGTGCCAGCAGCCCCTATTCTCTCACAGATACGCAGTATTTT.

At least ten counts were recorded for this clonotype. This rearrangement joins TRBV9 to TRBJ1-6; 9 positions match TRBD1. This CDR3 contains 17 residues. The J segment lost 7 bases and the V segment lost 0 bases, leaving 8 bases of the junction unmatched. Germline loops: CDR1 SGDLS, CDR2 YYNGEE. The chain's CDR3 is CASSVEPTGGRNSPLHF. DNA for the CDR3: TGTGCCAGCAGCGTAGAACCAACAGGGGGCCGCAATTCACCCCTCCACTTT.

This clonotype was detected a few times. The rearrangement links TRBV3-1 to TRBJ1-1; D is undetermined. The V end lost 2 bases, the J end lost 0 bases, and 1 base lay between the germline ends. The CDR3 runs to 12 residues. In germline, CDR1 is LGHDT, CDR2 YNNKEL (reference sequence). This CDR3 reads CASSQLNTEAFF. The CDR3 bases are TGTGCCAGCAGCCAATTGAACACTGAAGCTTTCTTT. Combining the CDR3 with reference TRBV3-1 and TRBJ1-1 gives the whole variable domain DTAVSQTPKYLVTQMGNDKSIKCEQNLGHDTMYWYKQDSKKFLKIMFSYNNKELIINETVPNRFSPKSPDKAHLNLHINSLELGDSAVYFCASSQLNTEAFFGQGTRLTVV.

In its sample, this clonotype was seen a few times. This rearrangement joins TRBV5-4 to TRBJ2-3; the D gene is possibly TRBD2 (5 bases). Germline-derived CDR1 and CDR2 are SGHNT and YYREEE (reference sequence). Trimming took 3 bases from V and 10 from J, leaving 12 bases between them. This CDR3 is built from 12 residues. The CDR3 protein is CASSYGGTAQYF. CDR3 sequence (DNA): TGTGCCAGCAGCTACGGAGGTACAGCGCAGTATTTT.

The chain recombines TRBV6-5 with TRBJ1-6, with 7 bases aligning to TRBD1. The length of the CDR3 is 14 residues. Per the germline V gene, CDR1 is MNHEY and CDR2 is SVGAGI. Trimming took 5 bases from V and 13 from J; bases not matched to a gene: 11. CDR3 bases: TGTGCCAGCAGTACCGGGACAGTTGCCTTCCCCCTCCACTTT. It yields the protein CASSTGTVAFPLHF.

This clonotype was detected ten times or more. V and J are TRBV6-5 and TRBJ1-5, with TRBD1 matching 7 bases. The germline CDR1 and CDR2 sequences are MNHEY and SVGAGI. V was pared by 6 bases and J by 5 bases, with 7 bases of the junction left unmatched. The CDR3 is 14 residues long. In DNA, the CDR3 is TGTGCCAGCAGGAAGACAGGGAGGGATCAGCCCCAGCATTTT. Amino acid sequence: CASRKTGRDQPQHF.

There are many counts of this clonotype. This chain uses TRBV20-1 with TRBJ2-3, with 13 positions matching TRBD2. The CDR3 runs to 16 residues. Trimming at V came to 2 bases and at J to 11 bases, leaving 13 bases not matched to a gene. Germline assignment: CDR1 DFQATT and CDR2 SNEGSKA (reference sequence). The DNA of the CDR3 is TGCAGTGCTAGACCCCCGACTAGCGGGGGGCCCACTGGGCAGTATTTT. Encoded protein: CSARPPTSGGPTGQYF.

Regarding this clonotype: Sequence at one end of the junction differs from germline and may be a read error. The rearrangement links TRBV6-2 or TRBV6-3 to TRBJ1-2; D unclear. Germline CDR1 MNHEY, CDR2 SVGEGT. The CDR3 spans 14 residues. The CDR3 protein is CAGRRHAVNYGYTF. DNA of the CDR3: TGTGCCGGCAGGCGACATGCCGTGAACTATGGCTACACCTTC.

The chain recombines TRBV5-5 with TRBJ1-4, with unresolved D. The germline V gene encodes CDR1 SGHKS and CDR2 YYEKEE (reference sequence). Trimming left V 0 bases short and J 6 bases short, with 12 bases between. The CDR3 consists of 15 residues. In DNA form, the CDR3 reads TGTGCCAGCAGCTTGGGGGTCATGGGGTATGAAAAACTGTTTTTT. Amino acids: CASSLGVMGYEKLFF.

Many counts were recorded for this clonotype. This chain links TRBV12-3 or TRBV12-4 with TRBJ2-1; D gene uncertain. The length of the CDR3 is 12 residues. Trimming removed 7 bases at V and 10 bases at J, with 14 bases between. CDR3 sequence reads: CASTQPPQEQFF. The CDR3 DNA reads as TGTGCCAGCACCCAACCGCCCCAGGAGCAGTTCTTC.

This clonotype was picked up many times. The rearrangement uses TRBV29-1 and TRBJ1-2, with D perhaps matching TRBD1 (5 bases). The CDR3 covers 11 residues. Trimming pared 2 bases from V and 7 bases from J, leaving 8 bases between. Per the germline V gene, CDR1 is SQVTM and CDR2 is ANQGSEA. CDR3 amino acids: CSVEQGRGYTF. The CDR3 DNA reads TGCAGCGTTGAACAGGGCCGTGGCTACACCTTC. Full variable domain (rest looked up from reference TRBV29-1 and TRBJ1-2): SAVISQKPSRDICQRGTSLTIQCQVDSQVTMMFWYRQQPGQSLTLIATANQGSEATYESGFVIDKFPISRPNLTFSTLTVSNMSPEDSSIYLCSVEQGRGYTFGSGTRLTVV.

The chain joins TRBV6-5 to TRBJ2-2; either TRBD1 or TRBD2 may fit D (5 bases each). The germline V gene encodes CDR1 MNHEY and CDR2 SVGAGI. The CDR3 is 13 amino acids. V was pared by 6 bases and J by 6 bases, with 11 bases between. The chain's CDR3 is CASSPRGAGELFF. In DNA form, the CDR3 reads TGTGCCAGCAGCCCCCGGGGCGCCGGGGAGCTGTTTTTT.

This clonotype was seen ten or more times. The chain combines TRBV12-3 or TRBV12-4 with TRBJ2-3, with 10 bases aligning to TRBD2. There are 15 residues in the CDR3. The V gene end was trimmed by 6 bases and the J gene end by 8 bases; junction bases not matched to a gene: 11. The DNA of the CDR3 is TGTGCCAGCAGAAACCAGCGGGGGGGTAACGGTACGCAGTATTTT. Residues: CASRNQRGGNGTQYF.

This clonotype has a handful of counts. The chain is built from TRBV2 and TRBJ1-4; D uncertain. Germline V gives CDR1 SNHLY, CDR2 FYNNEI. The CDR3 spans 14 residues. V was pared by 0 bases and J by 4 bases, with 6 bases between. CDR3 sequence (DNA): TGTGCCAGCAGTGAAGCGCTTGTTAATGAAAAACTGTTTTTT. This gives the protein CASSEALVNEKLFF.

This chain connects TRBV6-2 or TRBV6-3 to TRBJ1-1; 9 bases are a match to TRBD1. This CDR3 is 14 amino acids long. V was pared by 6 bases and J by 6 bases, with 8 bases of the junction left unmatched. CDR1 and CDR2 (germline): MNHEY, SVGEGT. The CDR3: CASRLTGGAAEAFF. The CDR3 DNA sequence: TGTGCCAGCAGACTTACAGGGGGCGCGGCTGAAGCTTTCTTT.

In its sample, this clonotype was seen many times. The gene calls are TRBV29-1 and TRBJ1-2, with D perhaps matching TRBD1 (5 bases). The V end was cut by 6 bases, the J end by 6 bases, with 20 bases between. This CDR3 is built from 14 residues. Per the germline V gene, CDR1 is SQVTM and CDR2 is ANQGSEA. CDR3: CSVPTGNQWHGYTF. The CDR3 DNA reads TGCAGCGTACCTACAGGCAACCAGTGGCATGGCTACACCTTC.

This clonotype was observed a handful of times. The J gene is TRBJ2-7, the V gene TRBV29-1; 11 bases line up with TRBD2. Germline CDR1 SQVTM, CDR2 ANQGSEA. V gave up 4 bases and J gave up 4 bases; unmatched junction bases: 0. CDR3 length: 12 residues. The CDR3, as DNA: TGCAGCGTTGGACTAGCGGGGTACGAGCAGTACTTC. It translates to CSVGLAGYEQYF.

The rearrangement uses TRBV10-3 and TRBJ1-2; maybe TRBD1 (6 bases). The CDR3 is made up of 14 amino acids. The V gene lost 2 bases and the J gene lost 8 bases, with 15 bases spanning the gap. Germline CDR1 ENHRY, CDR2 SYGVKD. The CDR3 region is CAISENLQGHGYTF. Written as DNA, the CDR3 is TGTGCCATCAGTGAGAATTTACAGGGTCACGGCTACACCTTC.

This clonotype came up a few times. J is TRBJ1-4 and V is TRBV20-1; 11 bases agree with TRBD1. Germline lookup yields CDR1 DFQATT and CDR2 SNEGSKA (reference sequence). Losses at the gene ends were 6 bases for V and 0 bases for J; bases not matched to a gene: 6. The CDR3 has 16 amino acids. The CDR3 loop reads CSARTGGAATNEKLFF. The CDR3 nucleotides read TGCAGTGCCAGGACAGGGGGCGCGGCAACTAATGAAAAACTGTTTTTT.

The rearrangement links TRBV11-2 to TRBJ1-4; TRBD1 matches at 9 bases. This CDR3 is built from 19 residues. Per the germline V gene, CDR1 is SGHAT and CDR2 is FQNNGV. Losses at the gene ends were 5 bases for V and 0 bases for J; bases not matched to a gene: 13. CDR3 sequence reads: CASSLLMTGGPATNEKLFF. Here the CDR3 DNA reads TGTGCCAGCAGCCTCCTGATGACAGGGGGACCCGCAACTAATGAAAAACTGTTTTTT.

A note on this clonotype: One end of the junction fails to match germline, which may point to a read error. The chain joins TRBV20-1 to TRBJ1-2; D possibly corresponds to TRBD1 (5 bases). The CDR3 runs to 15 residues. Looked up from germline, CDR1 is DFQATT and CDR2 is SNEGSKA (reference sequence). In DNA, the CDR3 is TGCAGTGCCTATACAAGACAGAGAACTAACCATGGCTACACCTTC. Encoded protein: CSAYTRQRTNHGYTF.

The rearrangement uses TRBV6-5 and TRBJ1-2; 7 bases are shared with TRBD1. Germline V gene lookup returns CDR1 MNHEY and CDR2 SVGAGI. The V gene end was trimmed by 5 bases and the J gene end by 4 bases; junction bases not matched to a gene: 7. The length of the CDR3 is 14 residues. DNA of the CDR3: TGTGCCAGCAGTACGGGACAGCGCGGCTATGGCTACACCTTC. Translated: CASSTGQRGYGYTF.

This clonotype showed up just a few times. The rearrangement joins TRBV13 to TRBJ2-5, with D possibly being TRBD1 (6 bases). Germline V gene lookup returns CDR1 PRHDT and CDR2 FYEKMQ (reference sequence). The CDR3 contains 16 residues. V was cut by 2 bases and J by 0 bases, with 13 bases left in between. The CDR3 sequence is CASSLFRDTYQETQYF. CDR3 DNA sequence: TGTGCCAGCAGCTTATTCCGGGACACATACCAAGAGACCCAGTACTTC.

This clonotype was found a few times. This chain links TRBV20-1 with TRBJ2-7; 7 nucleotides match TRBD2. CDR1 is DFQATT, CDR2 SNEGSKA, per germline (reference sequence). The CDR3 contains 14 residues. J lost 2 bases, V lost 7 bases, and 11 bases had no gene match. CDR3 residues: CSVSGIAGPYEQYF. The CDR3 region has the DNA TGCAGTGTCAGCGGCATAGCGGGCCCCTACGAGCAGTACTTC.

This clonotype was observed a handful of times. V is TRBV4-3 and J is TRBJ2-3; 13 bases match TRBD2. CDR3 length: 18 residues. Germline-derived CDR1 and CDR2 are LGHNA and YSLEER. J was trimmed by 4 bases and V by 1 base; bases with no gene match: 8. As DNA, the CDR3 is TGCGCCAGCAGCCAAGGTCGGAGGACTAGCGGGGGATCAGATACGCAGTATTTT. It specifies CASSQGRRTSGGSDTQYF.

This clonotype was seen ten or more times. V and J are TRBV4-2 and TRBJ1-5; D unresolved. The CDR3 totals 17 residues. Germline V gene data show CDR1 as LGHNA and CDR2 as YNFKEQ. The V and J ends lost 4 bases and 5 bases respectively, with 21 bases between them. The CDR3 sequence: CASSLQPGPLGDQPQHF. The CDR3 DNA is TGTGCCAGCAGCCTCCAACCCGGGCCCCTGGGCGATCAGCCCCAGCATTTT.

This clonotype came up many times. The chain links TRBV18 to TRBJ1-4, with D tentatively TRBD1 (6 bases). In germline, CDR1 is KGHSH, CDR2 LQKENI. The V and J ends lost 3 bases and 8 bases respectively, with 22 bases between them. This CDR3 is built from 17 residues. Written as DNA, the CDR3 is TGTGCCAGCTCACCGGGGCAGGGGTCCCCTTATTGGGAAAAACTGTTTTTT. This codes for CASSPGQGSPYWEKLFF.

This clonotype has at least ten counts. The CDR3 sequence: CASTPQGGGYGYTF. Here the CDR3 DNA reads TGTGCCAGCACCCCCCAGGGGGGAGGCTATGGCTACACCTTC. This chain connects TRBV28 to TRBJ1-2, with 7 bases fitting TRBD1. Germline values: CDR1 MDHEN, CDR2 SYDVKM. The V and J ends lost 7 bases and 4 bases, in that order; junction bases with no gene match: 9. This CDR3 is 14 amino acids long.